This entry features one TCR beta chain sequence. Antigen: not known. Germline trimming cut 4 bases from V and 3 bases from J; bases unmatched to any gene: 9. The CDR3 is made up of 16 amino acids. Germline values: CDR1 SGDLS, CDR2 YYNGEE. The sample comes from a study of beta chain features in type 1 diabetes. Reverse transcribing all isolated RNA meant expressed TCRB transcripts were sequenced. Clones were read by immunoSEQ multiplex PCR, and TCRdb kept only the in-frame ones, dropping some. Of roughly 280,000 clones in the sample, roughly a quarter were seen once. Broader study findings: PCR could preferentially amplify shorter templates, alike in patients and controls. In every one of the four CD4+ subsets, TCRB CDR3s were moderately but significantly shorter in Type 1 diabetes patients. Naive, central memory and Treg TCRB repertoires seemed to resemble each other more closely in patients than they did in healthy donors.

The sample was naive CD4+ T cells from blood. The clonotype originates from a woman aged 30 to 39 with type 1 diabetes. The rearrangement uses TRBV9 and TRBJ2-7, with 11 bases that match TRBD1. CDR3 coding DNA: TGTGCCAGCAGCAGCGGGACAGGGGGGACTCTCTACGAGCAGTACTTC. This encodes CASSSGTGGTLYEQYF.